This T cell receptor beta chain was identified during a study of monozygotic twins with cystic fibrosis. The overall study: Library input was about 3.3 micrograms of fragmented DNA, with 15 PCR cycles.

Turning to this clone: Its antigen is still unknown.

V was pared by 5 bases and J by 3 bases, with 14 bases between. The CDR3 runs 15 residues. Germline values: CDR1 SEHNR, CDR2 FQNEAQ (reference sequence). General study results and limits: Monozygotic CF twin pairs shared significantly more nucleotide-identical clonotypes than unrelated CF individuals did. Low clonality (median roughly 0.0095) suggested a mostly naive repertoire. V usage most resembled the co-twin in 13 of 16 pairs.

TCRdb keeps only in-frame clones here, not all; method: immunoSEQ multiplex PCR. The table shows some 32,000 clones, with nearly 98% occurring only once. The receptor's source is a girl aged 2 to 9 with cystic fibrosis. The chain recombines TRBV7-9 with TRBJ2-1, with a possible D match to TRBD2 (6 bases). The sequenced sample consisted of blood. This CDR3 reads CASSIGGRVYNEQFF. CDR3 sequence (DNA): TGTGCCAGCAGCATCGGAGGGCGGGTCTACAATGAGCAGTTCTTC. Filled out from reference TRBV7-9 and TRBJ2-1, the complete variable domain reads DTGVSQNPRHKITKRGQNVTFRCDPISEHNRLYWYRQTLGQGPEFLTYFQNEAQLEKSRLLSDRFSAERPKGSFSTLEIQRTEQGDSAMYLCASSIGGRVYNEQFFGPGTRLTVL.